This T cell receptor beta chain was sequenced during a study of TIL therapy for anti-PD-1-resistant metastatic lung cancer. Sequencing used immunoSEQ v3. Method: immunoSEQ multiplex PCR; TCRdb's copy keeps in-frame clones and lacks some. The sample holds some 11,000 clones, 58% seen once. The CDR3 extends over 15 amino acids. CDR1 is SGDLS, CDR2 YYNGEE, per germline. Trimming removed 4 bases from V and 3 bases from J; junction bases left unmatched: 6. Time point meaning: pre-treatment sample, taken before nivolumab and TIL therapy. Most excised metastases sampled were pleural nodules or supraclavicular lymph nodes. Progressing patients received lymphodepletion, expanded TIL infusion and IL-2.

This TCR derives from a person between 25 and 79 years old with non-small cell lung cancer. J is TRBJ2-5 and V is TRBV9; 10 nucleotides line up with TRBD1. The sequencing used tumor tissue, collected at baseline. The chain's CDR3 is CASSSTGTGEETQYF. The CDR3 nucleotides read TGTGCCAGCAGCTCCACCGGGACAGGGGAAGAGACCCAGTACTTC.